Following are 22 T cell receptor beta chains from one sample sequenced in a study of cytomegalovirus exposure and HLA in healthy donors. Primers included in the PCR were 60 Vbeta and 13 Jbeta primers. Method: immunoSEQ multiplex PCR; TCRdb's copy keeps in-frame clones and lacks some. This sample has about 200,000 clones; approximately 86% occur once, and the top ten carry around 0.3%. Sample: PBMCs. Receptors were obtained from a woman in her thirties in good health and CMV-seronegative.

The chain links TRBV5-4 to TRBJ1-2; TRBD1 agrees at 7 bases. Germline CDR1 and CDR2: SGHNT and YYREEE (reference sequence). Trimming cost V 7 bases and J 7 bases; bases outside gene matches: 4. The CDR3 is 11 residues long. CDR3 region: CASGQGGGYTF. CDR3 sequence (DNA): TGTGCCAGCGGCCAGGGGGGTGGCTACACCTTC.

The gene calls are TRBV28 and TRBJ2-7; 8 bases line up with TRBD2. The CDR3 extends over 15 amino acids. Trimming cost V 6 bases and J 6 bases; bases outside gene matches: 13. CDR1 is MDHEN, CDR2 SYDVKM, per germline. This chain's CDR3 is CASSLPGTRATEQYF. The CDR3 coding sequence is TGTGCCAGCAGCCTCCCCGGGACTAGGGCTACCGAGCAGTACTTC.

This chain uses TRBV7-9 with TRBJ1-2; D call uncertain. The germline gives CDR1 SEHNR, CDR2 FQNEAQ (reference sequence). The V gene lost 1 base and the J gene lost 6 bases, with 24 bases spanning the gap. The CDR3 is made up of 18 amino acids. CDR3 residues: CASSLGVSADWELDGYTF. CDR3 sequence (DNA): TGTGCCAGCAGCTTAGGTGTCTCGGCGGACTGGGAATTGGATGGCTACACCTTC.

The chain recombines TRBV6-1 with TRBJ2-5, with 10 bases matching TRBD2. The assigned J gene may be wrong: the sequence end matches TRBJ2-7 better. Germline V gene data show CDR1 as MNHNS and CDR2 as SASEGT. The CDR3 spans 15 residues. The CDR3 coding sequence is TGTGCCAGCAGTACCCTACTAGCGGGGTCCTACGAGCAGTACTTC. It is translated as CASSTLLAGSYEQYF.

This clone was seen just once. The V and J genes are TRBV4-1 and TRBJ2-1, with D possibly being TRBD2 (5 bases). Looked up from germline, CDR1 is MGHRA and CDR2 is YSYEKL. The CDR3 length is 16 residues. The V and J ends lost 4 bases and 5 bases respectively, with 18 bases between them. CDR3 loop: CASSRSLPPGNNEQFF. The DNA for the CDR3 is TGCGCCAGCAGCCGGAGTCTCCCCCCGGGGAACAATGAGCAGTTCTTC.

V gene TRBV28 combines with J gene TRBJ1-2, with D possibly matching TRBD1 (5 bases). The CDR3 contains 14 residues. From germline, CDR1 is MDHEN and CDR2 SYDVKM. Deletions cut 6 bases from V and 4 bases from J, with 15 bases between. The CDR3 nucleotides read TGTGCCAGCAGGCCCCGCGGGGGGGGCTATGGCTACACCTTC. This encodes CASRPRGGGYGYTF.

The genes are TRBV6-6 and TRBJ2-2; D possibly corresponds to TRBD1 (6 bases). The germline gives CDR1 MNHNY, CDR2 SVGAGI (reference sequence). Trimming took 0 bases from V and 9 from J, leaving 14 bases between them. This CDR3 has 15 residues. CDR3 sequence: CASSYSNLGHRELFF. The DNA for the CDR3 is TGTGCCAGCAGTTACTCAAACCTGGGACACAGGGAGCTGTTTTTT.

CDR3 coding DNA: TGTGCCAGCAGTTTATCATCCGGGACAGCTTACAATGAGCAGTTCTTC. This sequence encodes CASSLSSGTAYNEQFF. The chain couples TRBV27 to TRBJ2-1; TRBD1 matches 7 bases. CDR1 is MNHEY and CDR2 is SMNVEV in the germline V gene (reference sequence). After removal of 0 bases from V and 4 bases from J, the junction contained 6 bases not matched to a gene. The CDR3 has 16 residues.

The V and J genes are TRBV5-1 and TRBJ2-3, with D possibly being TRBD2 (6 bases). Germline CDR1 is SGHRS and CDR2 is YFSETQ. This CDR3 region has 13 residues. Trimming cost V 8 bases and J 4 bases, with 14 bases left between them. CDR3: CASGAEGSDTQYF. CDR3 bases: TGCGCCAGTGGGGCGGAGGGTTCAGATACGCAGTATTTT. Full variable domain (outside the CDR3, taken from reference TRBV5-1 and TRBJ2-3): KAGVTQTPRYLIKTRGQQVTLSCSPISGHRSVSWYQQTPGQGLQFLFEYFSETQRNKGNFPGRFSGRQFSNSRSEMNVSTLELGDSALYLCASGAEGSDTQYFGPGTRLTVL.

The chain combines TRBV5-4 with TRBJ2-2, with D maybe TRBD2 (5 bases). The germline gives CDR1 SGHNT, CDR2 YYREEE (reference sequence). The V end was cut by 0 bases, the J end by 0 bases, with 9 bases between. The CDR3 totals 16 residues. The CDR3 DNA sequence: TGTGCCAGCAGCTTGGGGGTAGCGTCGAACACCGGGGAGCTGTTTTTT. Residues: CASSLGVASNTGELFF.

The chain has TRBV9 and TRBJ2-7; 7 positions match TRBD1. This CDR3 has 15 amino acids. Germline loops: CDR1 SGDLS, CDR2 YYNGEE. V was pared by 3 bases and J by 3 bases, with 9 bases of the junction left unmatched. The CDR3 bases are TGTGCCAGCAGCGCGAGACAGGGTCTGGTCTACGAGCAGTACTTC. It encodes CASSARQGLVYEQYF.

This chain uses TRBV6-4 with TRBJ1-1; no clear D gene. Germline CDR1 MRHNA, CDR2 SNTAGT. The CDR3 runs 13 residues. Trimming removed 4 bases at V and 4 bases at J, with 10 bases between. CDR3 amino acids: CASSVEGGTEAFF. As DNA, the CDR3 is TGTGCCAGCAGTGTGGAGGGAGGCACTGAAGCTTTCTTT.

CDR3: CASSRDFQETQYF. The CDR3 DNA is TGTGCCAGTAGCCGGGACTTTCAAGAGACCCAGTACTTC. The rearrangement links TRBV19 to TRBJ2-5; possibly TRBD2 for D (6 bases). This CDR3 comprises 13 residues. Trimming cost V 6 bases and J 2 bases, with 10 bases left between them. The V gene's germline CDR1 is LNHDA and CDR2 SQIVND (reference sequence).

This clone was seen only a few times. The chain is built from TRBV7-2 and TRBJ2-3; tentatively, D is TRBD1 (6 bases). Germline V lookup: CDR1 SGHTA, CDR2 FQGNSA. Trimming took 1 base from V and 3 from J, leaving 11 bases between them. The CDR3 covers 15 residues. Here the CDR3 DNA reads TGTGCCAGCAGCTTAGACAGGGCGAGAACAGATACGCAGTATTTT. It yields the protein CASSLDRARTDTQYF. Drawing the rest from reference TRBV7-2 and TRBJ2-3, the complete variable domain is GAGVSQSPSNKVTEKGKDVELRCDPISGHTALYWYRQSLGQGLEFLIYFQGNSAPDKSGLPSDRFSAERTGGSVSTLTIQRTQQEDSAVYLCASSLDRARTDTQYFGPGTRLTVL.

V is TRBV27 and J is TRBJ2-7; 7 bases map to TRBD1. CDR3 length: 16 amino acids. The V segment lost 5 bases and the J segment 7 bases; nucleotides outside the gene matches: 17. CDR1 and CDR2 (germline): MNHEY, SMNVEV (reference sequence). The chain's CDR3 is CASSRSQGQGLREQYF. CDR3 in DNA: TGTGCCAGCAGTCGATCACAGGGGCAGGGGTTGAGGGAGCAGTACTTC.

This clone was observed a single time. The V and J genes are TRBV6-1 and TRBJ2-3; perhaps TRBD1 as D (5 bases). The CDR3 spans 15 residues. CDR1 is MNHNS and CDR2 is SASEGT in the germline V gene. The ends were cut back, 1 base at V and 2 bases at J, with 10 bases in the middle. In nucleotides, the CDR3 is TGTGCCAGCAGTGAAGTCTCAGGGCTCACAGATACGCAGTATTTT. Protein product: CASSEVSGLTDTQYF.

The chain combines TRBV9 with TRBJ2-3; 11 nucleotides align to TRBD2. Trimming removed 0 bases from V and 2 bases from J; junction bases left unmatched: 5. From germline, CDR1 is SGDLS and CDR2 YYNGEE. CDR3 size: 17 residues. The CDR3 nucleotides read TGTGCCAGCAGCGTAGATCTAGCGGGAGGTCCCACAGATACGCAGTATTTT. Amino acids: CASSVDLAGGPTDTQYF.

V is TRBV23-1 and J is TRBJ2-3; 7 positions match TRBD2. TRBV23-1 is sorted into the ORF group, with uncertain function. V was clipped by 0 bases and J by 0 bases; unmatched bases: 3. The CDR3 sequence is 16 residues long. CDR3 nucleotide sequence: TGCGCCAGCAGTCAATCGGGAGGGTGTAGCACAGATACGCAGTATTTT. Its protein is CASSQSGGCSTDTQYF.

The V call is TRBV9, the J call TRBJ2-3; 11 positions agree with TRBD2. Unmatched junction bases numbered 6, after V lost 4 bases and J lost 2 bases. CDR3 length: 16 residues. The germline CDR1 and CDR2 sequences are SGDLS and YYNGEE. CDR3 sequence: CASSPRTSGHTDTQYF. The CDR3 DNA is TGTGCCAGCAGCCCGCGGACTAGCGGGCACACAGATACGCAGTATTTT.

This clone appeared a few times. The V call is TRBV28, the J call TRBJ2-3; the D gene is possibly TRBD2 (5 bases). This CDR3 has 17 residues. Trimming cost V 6 bases and J 1 base, with 20 bases left between them. CDR1 is MDHEN, CDR2 SYDVKM, per germline. CDR3 sequence (DNA): TGTGCCAGCAGCCCTCTCCCGGGGAGAAGGGGCACAGATACGCAGTATTTT. Its protein product is CASSPLPGRRGTDTQYF.

The rearrangement links TRBV10-1 to TRBJ2-2; TRBD2 is a possible D gene (6 bases). Germline CDR1 and CDR2: WNHNN and SYGVQD (reference sequence). V was pared by 0 bases and J by 1 base, with 12 bases between. The CDR3 is 17 amino acids. CDR3 DNA: TGCGCCAGCAGTGAGTCAGTTTCGGGGGTGAACACCGGGGAGCTGTTTTTT. Protein: CASSESVSGVNTGELFF.

The chain couples TRBV18 to TRBJ2-3; 12 bases are shared with TRBD2. Germline CDR1 reads KGHSH; CDR2 reads LQKENI. J gave up 0 bases and V 3 bases, and 4 bases lay outside the gene matches. The CDR3 extends over 17 amino acids. The CDR3 bases are TGTGCCAGCTCACCCAGGACTAGCGGGGATAGCACAGATACGCAGTATTTT. Its translation is CASSPRTSGDSTDTQYF. Variable domain in full (rest from reference TRBV18 and TRBJ2-3): NAGVMQNPRHLVRRRGQEARLRCSPMKGHSHVYWYRQLPEEGLKFMVYLQKENIIDESGMPKERFSAEFPKEGPSILRIQQVVRGDSAAYFCASSPRTSGDSTDTQYFGPGTRLTVL.